This TCR beta chain was documented in a study of PD-1 blockade in mismatch repair-deficient tumors. Every patient had mismatch repair deficiency by PCR or immunohistochemistry. A few pembrolizumab responders had their TCRs sequenced. Only in-frame clones appear in the TCRdb table, and some are missing; sequencing was by immunoSEQ multiplex PCR. This sample has under 50,000 clones; approximately 80% occur once, and the top ten carry 1% to 1.4%. Regarding the study as a whole: Tumor-resident clones, often absent from pretreatment blood, expanded after pembrolizumab and then contracted.

The CDR3 consists of 12 residues. Germline V gene lookup returns CDR1 SQVTM and CDR2 ANQGSEA. The V end was cut by 4 bases, the J end by 7 bases, with 11 bases between. Concerning this clone itself: Its antigen is unknown.

The specimen was PBMCs, collected about 38 weeks after starting pembrolizumab. This rearrangement joins TRBV29-1 to TRBJ2-1, with a tentative D call TRBD2 (5 bases). The receptor comes from an adult with mismatch repair-deficient cancer. DNA for the CDR3: TGCAGCGTTGGCGTTTGGAGGAATGAGCAGTTCTTC. It encodes CSVGVWRNEQFF.